A single sample is the source of the 14 T cell receptor beta chains below, sequenced in a study of blood T cell repertoires in COVID-19. Only in-frame clones appear in the TCRdb table, and some are missing; sequencing was by immunoSEQ multiplex PCR. The repertoire has around 280,000 clones, approximately 86% of them found once; the top ten carry roughly 2.1%. Input material: peripheral blood. Receptors were obtained from a woman aged 25-40 years who had recovered from COVID-19.

This chain connects TRBV6-6 to TRBJ1-2; 10 nucleotides agree with TRBD1. Germline V gene data show CDR1 as MNHNY and CDR2 as SVGAGI (reference sequence). This CDR3 has 13 amino acids. With V trimmed by 6 bases and J by 6 bases, 4 bases remained unmatched. The CDR3 region is CASSRGQGDGYTF. DNA of the CDR3: TGTGCCAGCAGCCGAGGACAGGGGGATGGCTACACCTTC.

Only a few counts were recorded for this clone. The V and J genes are TRBV11-2 and TRBJ1-2; D might be TRBD1 (5 bases). From germline, CDR1 is SGHAT and CDR2 FQNNGV. The CDR3 is made up of 16 amino acids. With 5 bases removed from V and 8 bases from J, the gap between germline ends came to 24 bases. CDR3 protein: CASSTPGGVDGIGYTF. CDR3 bases: TGTGCCAGCAGCACCCCGGGGGGTGTGGATGGGATCGGCTACACCTTC. Variable domain in full (rest from reference TRBV11-2 and TRBJ1-2): EAGVAQSPRYKIIEKRQSVAFWCNPISGHATLYWYQQILGQGPKLLIQFQNNGVVDDSQLPKDRFSAERLKGVDSTLKIQPAKLEDSAVYLCASSTPGGVDGIGYTFGSGTRLTVV.

The rearrangement links TRBV9 to TRBJ1-1; TRBD1 might be the D (6 bases). CDR3 length: 16 amino acids. The V and J ends lost 4 bases and 0 bases respectively, with 16 bases between them. CDR1 is SGDLS, CDR2 YYNGEE, per germline. The CDR3 loop reads CASSPQSGGVNTEAFF. The CDR3 nucleotides read TGTGCCAGCAGCCCTCAAAGTGGGGGCGTGAACACTGAAGCTTTCTTT.

V usage is TRBV10-3 and J usage is TRBJ1-4, with a tentative D call TRBD1 (5 bases). CDR1 and CDR2 (germline): ENHRY, SYGVKD. The CDR3 runs 12 residues. The V end was cut by 10 bases, the J end by 2 bases, with 8 bases between. The CDR3 bases are TGTGCCACTTCAGGGACTAATGAAAAACTGTTTTTT. Amino acids: CATSGTNEKLFF.

This chain joins TRBV10-2 and TRBJ2-7; TRBD2 might be the D (6 bases). There are 15 residues in the CDR3. The germline CDR1 and CDR2 sequences are WSHSY and SAAADI. With 8 bases removed from V and 5 bases from J, the gap between germline ends came to 22 bases. The CDR3 DNA reads TGCGCCAGCCAGAACGATTTAGCGGCCCTGCACGAGCAGTACTTC. Translating it yields CASQNDLAALHEQYF.

This clone was seen more than once but under ten times. V is TRBV5-1 and J is TRBJ1-6; D is unresolved. The CDR3 spans 15 residues. V shed 2 bases and J shed 5 bases, with 11 bases lying between them. CDR1 is SGHRS and CDR2 is YFSETQ in the germline V gene. For the CDR3, the DNA is TGCGCCAGCAGCTTTGGTAGTTTGGATAATTCACCCCTCCACTTT. The encoded protein is CASSFGSLDNSPLHF. The variable domain in full, completed from reference TRBV5-1 and TRBJ1-6, reads KAGVTQTPRYLIKTRGQQVTLSCSPISGHRSVSWYQQTPGQGLQFLFEYFSETQRNKGNFPGRFSGRQFSNSRSEMNVSTLELGDSALYLCASSFGSLDNSPLHFGNGTRLTVT.

The chain combines TRBV12-3 or TRBV12-4 with TRBJ1-2; no firm D call. The length of the CDR3 is 13 residues. V lost 3 bases, J lost 2 bases, and 7 bases lay in between. The CDR3 region is CASSFIRNYGYTF. The CDR3 DNA reads TGTGCCAGCAGTTTTATACGGAACTATGGCTACACCTTC.

The gene calls are TRBV5-1 and TRBJ1-1, with D possibly matching TRBD1 (5 bases). Between the trimmed V and J ends, which lost 1 base and 11 bases, there was a span of 12 bases. Per the germline V gene, CDR1 is SGHRS and CDR2 is YFSETQ. This CDR3 has 12 residues. CDR3 region: CASSLSGVEAFF. CDR3 nucleotides: TGCGCCAGCAGCTTGTCGGGGGTGGAGGCTTTCTTT. The variable domain in full, with the rest retrieved from reference TRBV5-1 and TRBJ1-1, is KAGVTQTPRYLIKTRGQQVTLSCSPISGHRSVSWYQQTPGQGLQFLFEYFSETQRNKGNFPGRFSGRQFSNSRSEMNVSTLELGDSALYLCASSLSGVEAFFGQGTRLTVV.

V gene TRBV7-2 combines with J gene TRBJ1-1; D not resolved. V gave up 0 bases and J gave up 5 bases, with 10 bases separating them. The CDR3 is 14 amino acids. Germline V gene sequence: CDR1 SGHTA, CDR2 FQGNSA. The CDR3 protein is CASSLARVRTEAFF. CDR3 in DNA: TGTGCCAGCAGCTTAGCTCGGGTAAGGACTGAAGCTTTCTTT.

The chain joins TRBV2 to TRBJ1-3; D is possibly TRBD1 (5 bases). Germline CDR1 reads SNHLY; CDR2 reads FYNNEI. This CDR3 contains 14 residues. The ends were cut back, 3 bases at V and 0 bases at J, with 6 bases in the middle. In nucleotides, the CDR3 is TGTGCCAGCAGTGAGGACAACTCTGGAAACACCATATATTTT. Translating gives CASSEDNSGNTIYF.

The chain links TRBV4-3 to TRBJ1-6; D is unclear. Per germline, CDR1 LGHNA and CDR2 YSLEER. CDR3 size: 17 residues. V was trimmed by 0 bases and J by 0 bases, leaving 9 bases between them. CDR3 sequence (DNA): TGCGCCAGCAGCCAAGACCGGGAAAGCTCCTATAATTCACCCCTCCACTTT. Translation gives CASSQDRESSYNSPLHF.

The chain uses TRBV3-1 (or the pseudogene TRBV3-2) and TRBJ2-1, with 8 bases matching TRBD2. Looked up from germline, CDR1 is LGHDT and CDR2 is YNNKEL (reference sequence). V gave up 3 bases and J gave up 4 bases; unmatched junction bases: 8. The CDR3 length is 16 residues. The CDR3 DNA reads TGTGCCAGCAGCCACTCTCAGCGGGGGAAGTACAATGAGCAGTTCTTC. Amino acid sequence: CASSHSQRGKYNEQFF.

This chain links TRBV10-2 with TRBJ1-2; D remains unclear. Per germline, CDR1 WSHSY and CDR2 SAAADI. The CDR3 has 13 amino acids. Trimming took off 3 bases at V and 5 bases at J, with 10 bases between the two ends. The CDR3 protein is CASSDTTPYGYTF. CDR3 bases: TGCGCCAGCAGTGATACGACACCATATGGCTACACCTTC.

The V call is TRBV18, the J call TRBJ2-1; D is undetermined. V lost 3 bases and J 1 base, leaving 10 bases between the germline ends. The germline CDR1 and CDR2 sequences are KGHSH and LQKENI. CDR3 length equals 15 residues. Here the CDR3 DNA reads TGTGCCAGCTCACCTTCTCCCAGTTCCTACAATGAGCAGTTCTTC. Protein product: CASSPSPSSYNEQFF.